A selection of T cell receptor beta chains follows, all from one sample in a study of cytomegalovirus exposure and HLA in healthy donors. Profiled with immunoSEQ multiplex PCR; TCRdb holds only in-frame clones, not every one. The sample is made up of about 160,000 clones, and the top ten hold roughly 1.3% of it. Sequenced sample: PBMCs. The receptors stem from a woman aged 55 to 70 in good health and CMV-seronegative. Each CDR3 is given with its conserved first and last residue. The order of the fields is CDR3 length, J gene, D gene, V gene, CDR3 protein, CDR3 DNA. A D gene is named only where the DNA matches it firmly.

12	TRBJ1-6	-	TRBV27	CASGGGNSPLHF	TGTGCCAGCGGGGGAGGTAATTCACCCCTCCACTTT
14	TRBJ2-1	-	TRBV5-1	CASSYTSTGNEQFF	TGCGCCAGCAGTTACACCTCGACGGGCAATGAGCAGTTCTTC
14	TRBJ1-1	TRBD1	TRBV5-1	CASSLGTGDTEAFF	TGCGCCAGCAGCTTGGGGACAGGGGACACTGAAGCTTTCTTT
15	TRBJ1-2	-	TRBV6-5	CASKTSGNSRYGYTF	TGTGCCAGCAAGACATCAGGGAACAGCCGCTATGGCTACACCTTC
16	TRBJ1-4	-	TRBV5-4	CASSQQGPAGNEKLFF	TGTGCCAGCAGCCAACAGGGCCCCGCTGGTAATGAAAAACTGTTTTTT
14	TRBJ2-7	-	TRBV10-3	CAISDPSSSYEQYF	TGTGCCATCAGTGACCCTTCGAGCTCCTACGAGCAGTACTTC
15	TRBJ2-2	TRBD2	TRBV9	CASSVGEGTGRELFF	TGTGCCAGCAGCGTAGGGGAGGGAACGGGGAGGGAGCTGTTTTTT
14	TRBJ1-4	TRBD1	TRBV6-5	CASSQDRGGEKLFF	TGTGCCAGCAGTCAAGACAGGGGTGGCGAAAAACTGTTTTTT
16	TRBJ2-2	TRBD1	TRBV19	CASSSDRRGNTGELFF	TGTGCCAGTAGCTCGGACAGGCGAGGGAACACCGGGGAGCTGTTTTTT
16	TRBJ2-2	TRBD2	TRBV9	CASSVGLAGTPGELFF	TGTGCCAGCAGCGTCGGACTAGCGGGAACCCCCGGGGAGCTGTTTTTT
16	TRBJ2-1	TRBD2	TRBV5-1	CASSWGWSGGNNEQFF	TGCGCCAGCAGCTGGGGATGGAGCGGGGGAAACAATGAGCAGTTCTTC
15	TRBJ2-2	TRBD1	TRBV6-1	CASSRTGPNTGELFF	TGTGCCAGCAGTAGGACAGGACCGAACACCGGGGAGCTGTTTTTT
13	TRBJ1-2	-	TRBV7-9	CASSFGGDYGYTF	TGTGCCAGCAGCTTCGGGGGAGACTATGGCTACACCTTC
16	TRBJ2-7	TRBD1	TRBV7-9	CASSSLTGPSSYEQYF	TGTGCCAGCAGCTCCCTGACAGGGCCGAGCTCCTACGAGCAGTACTTC
13	TRBJ2-6	-	TRBV21-1	CASRGARANVLTF	TGTGCCAGCAGGGGGGCAAGGGCCAACGTCCTGACTTTC
16	TRBJ1-3	TRBD1	TRBV6-7	CASSLRQGSSGNTIYF	TGTGCCAGCAGTCTCAGACAGGGATCCTCTGGAAACACCATATATTTT
12	TRBJ1-2	-	TRBV4-1	CASSQAGFGYTF	TGCGCCAGCAGCCAAGCGGGTTTTGGCTACACCTTC
16	TRBJ2-3	TRBD1	TRBV5-1	CASSRGTGWGTDTQYF	TGCGCCAGCAGCAGGGGGACAGGGTGGGGCACAGATACGCAGTATTTT
15	TRBJ1-2	TRBD1	TRBV19	CARHDRGTGGYGYTF	TGTGCCAGACACGATAGAGGGACAGGGGGGTATGGCTACACCTTC
14	TRBJ2-7	TRBD1	TRBV2	CASSRDRGSYEQYF	TGTGCCAGCAGCCGGGACAGGGGTTCCTACGAGCAGTACTTC
19	TRBJ2-5	TRBD2	TRBV5-1	CASSVSGTSLSGLSETQYF	TGCGCCAGCAGCGTCTCCGGGACTAGCCTAAGTGGGTTATCAGAGACCCAGTACTTC
15	TRBJ2-7	-	TRBV15	CATSRDRGSPYEQYF	TGTGCCACCAGCAGAGATCGCGGGTCCCCCTACGAGCAGTACTTC